This T cell receptor beta chain derives from a study of blood T cell repertoires in COVID-19. Overall study: Researchers got acute and convalescent COVID-19 samples from the United States, Italy and Spain. Nucleic acid was either cDNA or gDNA, and it came from T cells, B-cell-depleted T cells, or PBMCs.

Authors' processing steps: Estimates of nucleated cell counts were drawn from the amplification of reference gene primers. Repertoires were generated with immunoSEQ multiplex PCR, while TCRdb's copy carries only in-frame clones and drops some. That table supplies the V and J calls and clone size; D and trimming were determined from the DNA. Here the sample spans about 150,000 clones, roughly 84% being singletons. The Seattle patients, enrolled during active infection, were followed longitudinally. V shed 0 bases, J shed 1 base, and the junction held 4 bases outside the gene matches. The CDR3 extends over 16 amino acids. CDR1 and CDR2 (germline): MGHRA, YSYEKL.

Sample: peripheral blood. The receptor was derived from a young man with COVID-19, enrolled during active disease. The rearrangement links TRBV4-1 to TRBJ2-5; 8 bases match TRBD2. CDR3 bases: TGCGCCAGCAGCCAAGACATAGCGGGGTTCCAAGAGACCCAGTACTTC. Translation: CASSQDIAGFQETQYF.